The 3 T cell receptor beta chains presented below share a single source sample, sequenced in a study of T cell responses to AZD1222 COVID-19 vaccine. Assay: immunoSEQ multiplex PCR; the TCRdb copy retains only in-frame clones and omits some. The sample records over 130,000 clones, about 90% being singletons. Source: peripheral blood, taken on day 0 of AZD1222 vaccination. The receptors come from an adult in good health.

The CDR3 region is CASSRFPGQGVPETQYF. In DNA, the CDR3 is TGTGCCAGCAGCAGATTCCCGGGACAGGGGGTTCCAGAGACCCAGTACTTC. The chain couples TRBV9 to TRBJ2-5; 11 bases align to TRBD1. The V gene's germline CDR1 is SGDLS and CDR2 YYNGEE. Trimming cost V 4 bases and J 4 bases; bases outside gene matches: 12. The CDR3 is 17 amino acids.

The rearrangement links TRBV9 to TRBJ2-7; 8 bases are a match to TRBD2. CDR1 is SGDLS and CDR2 is YYNGEE in the germline V gene. The CDR3 spans 15 residues. After removal of 0 bases from V and 0 bases from J, the junction contained 2 bases not matched to a gene. The CDR3 reads CASSVVGTSSYEQYF. DNA of the CDR3: TGTGCCAGCAGCGTAGTCGGGACTAGCTCCTACGAGCAGTACTTC.

This chain uses TRBV18 with TRBJ2-7; D may be TRBD1 or TRBD2 (6 bases each). V dropped 3 bases and J dropped 5 bases, with 14 bases sitting between them. Per the germline V gene, CDR1 is KGHSH and CDR2 is LQKENI. The CDR3 is 14 amino acids. The CDR3 is CASSPGGRPHEQYF. The CDR3 nucleotides are TGTGCCAGCTCACCGGGGGGCCGACCCCACGAGCAGTACTTC. Together with reference TRBV18 and TRBJ2-7, the CDR3 gives the full variable domain: NAGVMQNPRHLVRRRGQEARLRCSPMKGHSHVYWYRQLPEEGLKFMVYLQKENIIDESGMPKERFSAEFPKEGPSILRIQQVVRGDSAAYFCASSPGGRPHEQYFGPGTRLTVT.